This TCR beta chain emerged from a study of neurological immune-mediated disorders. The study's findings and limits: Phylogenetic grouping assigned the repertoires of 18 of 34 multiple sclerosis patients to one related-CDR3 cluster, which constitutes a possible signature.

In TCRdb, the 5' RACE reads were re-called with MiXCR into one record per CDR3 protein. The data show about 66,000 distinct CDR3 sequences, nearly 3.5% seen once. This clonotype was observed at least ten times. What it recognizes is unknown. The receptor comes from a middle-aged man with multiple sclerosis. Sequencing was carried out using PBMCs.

CDR3 residues: CASRERPEAFF. The CDR3 DNA reads TGTGCCAGCAGGGAGCGTCCTGAAGCTTTCTTT. The V gene is TRBV12-3 or TRBV12-4, the J gene TRBJ1-1; D not resolved. The CDR3 is 11 amino acids. V was cut by 6 bases and J by 6 bases, with 8 bases left in between.